The 20 T cell receptor beta chains below all came from one sample that was sequenced in a study of regulatory T cells in long-lasting Graves disease. Time point here: persistent/refractory GD, antithyroid drugs over 5 years with positive TRAb. Extracted RNA from PBMCs served as the source of the TCR library. Arm-PCR of CDR3 regions with iRepertoire HTBI primers generated TCR beta libraries. TCRdb redid the calling of the multiplex PCR reads with MiXCR, one entry per CDR3 protein. The table records 250,000 to 300,000 distinct CDR3 sequences, roughly a fifth of them present only once. Sequenced here: peripheral blood mononuclear cells (PBMCs), sampled when the disease was refractory, from a patient treated with antithyroid drugs. The receptors here all came from a female donor with Graves disease.

The sample holds many counts of this clonotype. This chain connects TRBV15 to TRBJ1-1; 8 positions agree with TRBD1. The CDR3 has 14 residues. Per the germline V gene, CDR1 is LNHNV and CDR2 is YYDKDF (reference sequence). The V gene end was trimmed by 8 bases and the J gene end by 8 bases; junction bases not matched to a gene: 13. CDR3 sequence: CATARDRTTEEAFF. In nucleotides, the CDR3 is TGTGCCACCGCCCGGGACAGGACAACAGAAGAAGCTTTCTTT.

This rearrangement joins TRBV28 to TRBJ2-7, with 8 positions matching TRBD1. In germline, CDR1 is MDHEN, CDR2 SYDVKM. There are 15 residues in the CDR3. V trimming: 1 base; J trimming: 6 bases; junction bases outside the gene matches: 8. The CDR3, as DNA: TGTGCCAGCAGTTTATTTGCGACGGACAGGGTCGAGCAGTACTTC. This codes for CASSLFATDRVEQYF. Complete variable domain (other parts from reference TRBV28 and TRBJ2-7): DVKVTQSSRYLVKRTGEKVFLECVQDMDHENMFWYRQDPGLGLRLIYFSYDVKMKEKGDIPEGYSVSREKKERFSLILESASTNQTSMYLCASSLFATDRVEQYFGPGTRLTVT.

This clonotype was detected ten times or more. The V gene is TRBV12-3 or TRBV12-4, the J gene TRBJ2-7, with 7 bases fitting TRBD1. The CDR3 is made up of 15 amino acids. V shed 5 bases, J shed 1 base, and the junction held 8 bases outside the gene matches. As DNA, the CDR3 is TGTGCCAGCAGTGCGGTGCGACAGGGATCCTACGAGCAGTACTTC. Protein product: CASSAVRQGSYEQYF.

This clonotype was seen many times. This sequence joins TRBV28 and TRBJ2-7, with 10 bases lining up with TRBD2. This CDR3 region has 15 residues. Germline CDR1 reads MDHEN; CDR2 reads SYDVKM. Germline trimming cut 5 bases from V and 6 bases from J; bases unmatched to any gene: 10. CDR3 DNA sequence: TGTGCCAGCAGTCGGGCCCTAGCGGGAGTAGCCGAGCAGTACTTC. Protein product: CASSRALAGVAEQYF.

This clonotype turned up a few times. The chain recombines TRBV6-1 with TRBJ2-3; possible D gene TRBD2, 5 bases. This CDR3 is built from 17 residues. Trimming shortened V by 4 bases and J by 0 bases, and 17 bases separated the two germline ends. Germline V CDR1 and CDR2: MNHNS, SASEGT. The CDR3 loop reads CASSGLPVLSSTDTQYF. The CDR3 DNA is TGTGCCAGCAGTGGACTACCCGTCCTTTCTAGCACAGATACGCAGTATTTT.

This chain uses TRBV5-5 with TRBJ1-4; TRBD1 matches 8 bases. This CDR3 has 14 amino acids. The V segment lost 4 bases and the J segment 8 bases; nucleotides outside the gene matches: 7. Germline lookup yields CDR1 SGHKS and CDR2 YYEKEE (reference sequence). The CDR3 DNA reads as TGTGCCAGCAGCGGGAGGACAGGGTACGAAAAACTGTTTTTT. This translates into CASSGRTGYEKLFF.

This clonotype was counted many times. The rearrangement joins TRBV28 to TRBJ1-1; the D gene is possibly TRBD1 (5 bases). This CDR3 spans 16 amino acids. In germline, CDR1 is MDHEN, CDR2 SYDVKM. Trimming stripped 6 bases from V and 9 bases from J, with 26 bases between. CDR3: CASSIRQRPNDNQAFF. CDR3 sequence (DNA): TGTGCCAGCAGCATTAGACAGCGCCCAAACGACAATCAAGCTTTCTTT.

The chain combines TRBV10-3 with TRBJ2-7; 8 bases fit TRBD2. Germline values: CDR1 ENHRY, CDR2 SYGVKD. After removal of 0 bases from V and 5 bases from J, the junction contained 12 bases not matched to a gene. The CDR3 contains 17 residues. This CDR3 is CAISESVPREASDEQYF. CDR3 bases: TGTGCCATCAGTGAGTCTGTCCCGCGGGAGGCTAGCGACGAGCAGTACTTC.

This clonotype was detected a few times. V and J are TRBV19 and TRBJ1-5, with D uncertain. Trimming took 6 bases from V and 5 from J, leaving 17 bases between them. The CDR3 length is 15 residues. The V gene's germline CDR1 is LNHDA and CDR2 SQIVND (reference sequence). DNA of the CDR3: TGTGCCAGTAGCCTGTTATCGGGCGGCGATCAGCCCCAGCATTTT. Translated, it gives CASSLLSGGDQPQHF.

This chain links TRBV28 with TRBJ1-5; 7 bases align to TRBD1. This CDR3 has 14 amino acids. With 6 bases clipped from V and 6 bases from J, the junction kept 8 bases outside the gene matches. Germline-derived CDR1 and CDR2 are MDHEN and SYDVKM. This CDR3 reads CASRLTGRIQPQHF. The CDR3 DNA sequence: TGTGCCAGCAGATTGACAGGGCGGATTCAGCCCCAGCATTTT.

This clonotype was observed at least ten times. The gene calls are TRBV24-1 and TRBJ2-1; D is possibly TRBD2 (6 bases). Trimming left V 4 bases short and J 8 bases short, with 17 bases between. The CDR3 is 15 residues long. Germline lookup yields CDR1 KGHDR and CDR2 SFDVKD. CDR3: CATSETSGSSDEQFF. CDR3 nucleotide sequence: TGTGCCACCAGTGAGACGAGCGGCTCTAGCGATGAGCAGTTCTTC.

This clonotype was detected many times. The rearrangement links TRBV2 to TRBJ1-1; 8 positions match TRBD1. Germline CDR1 and CDR2: SNHLY and FYNNEI. The CDR3 extends over 13 amino acids. The J segment lost 7 bases and the V segment lost 9 bases, leaving 10 bases of the junction unmatched. The DNA of the CDR3 is TGTGCCAGTCTTTCAGGGGGCCTTTATGAAGCTTTCTTT. Protein product: CASLSGGLYEAFF.

CDR3 sequence (DNA): TGTGCCAGCAGTTATCGGGGGGATCAGCCCCAGCATTTT. Translated: CASSYRGDQPQHF. V usage is TRBV6-2 or TRBV6-3 and J usage is TRBJ1-5, with D maybe TRBD1 (5 bases). V was pared by 3 bases and J by 5 bases, with 8 bases between. The CDR3 length is 13 residues. Germline values: CDR1 MNHEY, CDR2 SVGEGT.

This clonotype turned up a few times. J is TRBJ2-1 and V is TRBV2; no reliable D call. Trimming left V 4 bases short and J 2 bases short, with 9 bases between. The CDR3 has 14 residues. Germline V CDR1 and CDR2: SNHLY, FYNNEI. The CDR3 is CASSVISAYNEQFF. Written as DNA, the CDR3 is TGTGCCAGCAGTGTAATTTCCGCCTACAATGAGCAGTTCTTC.

The sample holds many counts of this clonotype. The chain links TRBV6-1 to TRBJ1-4; 8 positions agree with TRBD1. V was clipped by 6 bases and J by 4 bases; unmatched bases: 4. Looked up from germline, CDR1 is MNHNS and CDR2 is SASEGT. The CDR3 consists of 14 residues. The CDR3 protein is CASSLDRDNEKLFF. CDR3 coding DNA: TGTGCCAGCAGCCTGGACAGGGATAATGAAAAACTGTTTTTT.

The gene calls are TRBV10-3 and TRBJ1-5, with D possibly matching TRBD1 (6 bases). Germline assignment: CDR1 ENHRY and CDR2 SYGVKD. This CDR3 is built from 13 residues. Deletions cut 11 bases from V and 4 bases from J, with 15 bases between. CDR3: CAGRQEVNQPQHF. The CDR3 nucleotides are TGTGCCGGGCGACAGGAGGTAAATCAGCCCCAGCATTTT.

At least ten counts were recorded for this clonotype. The chain has TRBV9 and TRBJ1-4, with D tentatively TRBD1 (5 bases). V lost 4 bases and J 6 bases, leaving 16 bases between the germline ends. The CDR3 has 15 amino acids. CDR1 and CDR2 from the germline V gene are SGDLS and YYNGEE. The CDR3 loop reads CASSLHPVGDEKLFF. The CDR3 coding sequence is TGTGCCAGCAGCCTACACCCTGTGGGGGATGAAAAACTGTTTTTT.

At least ten counts were recorded for this clonotype. This chain connects TRBV20-1 to TRBJ2-7; TRBD2 is a possible D gene (5 bases). Germline lookup yields CDR1 DFQATT and CDR2 SNEGSKA (reference sequence). Trimming stripped 5 bases from V and 1 base from J, with 9 bases between. The CDR3 contains 12 residues. CDR3 amino acids: CSAPGLSYEQYF. DNA of the CDR3: TGCAGTGCTCCCGGACTGTCCTACGAGCAGTACTTC.

This clonotype was seen a handful of times. CDR3 DNA: TGTGCCAGCAGCTTAGGGGGGAGACGGACCTACGAGCAGTACTTC. It yields the protein CASSLGGRRTYEQYF. The gene calls are TRBV7-2 and TRBJ2-7; D may match TRBD1 or TRBD2 (5 bases each). Between the trimmed V and J ends, which lost 1 base and 2 bases, there was a span of 12 bases. This CDR3 comprises 15 residues. Per germline, CDR1 SGHTA and CDR2 FQGNSA.

Many counts were recorded for this clonotype. This chain uses TRBV28 with TRBJ1-6; the D is unclear. The germline V gene has CDR1 MDHEN and CDR2 SYDVKM. The CDR3 has 12 residues. V shed 7 bases and J shed 8 bases, with 9 bases lying between them. CDR3 in DNA: TGTGCCAGCAAGACCGAGGATTCACCCCTCCACTTT. Translation gives CASKTEDSPLHF.